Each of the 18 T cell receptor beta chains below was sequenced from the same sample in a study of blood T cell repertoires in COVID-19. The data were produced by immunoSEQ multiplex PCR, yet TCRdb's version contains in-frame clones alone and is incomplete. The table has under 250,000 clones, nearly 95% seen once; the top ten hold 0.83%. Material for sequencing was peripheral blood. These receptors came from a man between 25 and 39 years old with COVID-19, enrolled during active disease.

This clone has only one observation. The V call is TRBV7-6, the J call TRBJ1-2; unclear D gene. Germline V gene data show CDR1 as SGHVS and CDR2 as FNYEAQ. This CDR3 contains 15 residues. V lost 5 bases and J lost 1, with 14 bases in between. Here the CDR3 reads CASSPTLGVNYGYTF. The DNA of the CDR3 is TGTGCCAGCAGCCCGACCCTCGGGGTTAACTATGGCTACACCTTC.

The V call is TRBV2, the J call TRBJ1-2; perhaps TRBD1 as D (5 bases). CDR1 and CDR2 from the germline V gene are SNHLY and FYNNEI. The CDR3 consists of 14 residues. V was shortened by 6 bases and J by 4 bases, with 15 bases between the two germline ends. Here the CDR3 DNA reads TGTGCCAGCAGCCAAATCGACAGCCCCTATGGCTACACCTTC. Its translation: CASSQIDSPYGYTF. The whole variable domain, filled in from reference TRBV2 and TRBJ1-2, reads EPEVTQTPSHQVTQMGQEVILRCVPISNHLYFYWYRQILGQKVEFLVSFYNNEISEKSEIFDDQFSVERPDGSNFTLKIRSTKLEDSAMYFCASSQIDSPYGYTFGSGTRLTVV.

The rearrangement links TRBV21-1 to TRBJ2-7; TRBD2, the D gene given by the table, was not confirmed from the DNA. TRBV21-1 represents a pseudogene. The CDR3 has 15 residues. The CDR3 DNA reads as TGTGCCAGCTGCCGGGGGGCGCCTAAAGACTACGAGCAGTACTTC. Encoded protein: CASCRGAPKDYEQYF.

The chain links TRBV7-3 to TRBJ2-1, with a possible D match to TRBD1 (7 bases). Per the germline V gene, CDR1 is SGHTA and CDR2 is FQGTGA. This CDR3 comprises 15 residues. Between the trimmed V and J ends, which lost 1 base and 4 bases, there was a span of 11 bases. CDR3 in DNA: TGTGCCAGCAGCTTAATGGGGGGACAGTACAATGAGCAGTTCTTC. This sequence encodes CASSLMGGQYNEQFF. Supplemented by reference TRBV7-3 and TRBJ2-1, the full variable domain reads GAGVSQTPSNKVTEKGKYVELRCDPISGHTALYWYRQSLGQGPEFLIYFQGTGAADDSGLPNDRFFAVRPEGSVSTLKIQRTERGDSAVYLCASSLMGGQYNEQFFGPGTRLTVL.

The CDR3 nucleotides are TGTGCCACCACCCGGGGGGGCTATGGCTACACCTTC. Protein sequence: CATTRGGYGYTF. This rearrangement joins TRBV6-5 to TRBJ1-2, with D possibly being TRBD1 (5 bases). Germline V gene lookup returns CDR1 MNHEY and CDR2 SVGAGI. The V gene lost 10 bases and the J gene lost 4 bases, with 13 bases spanning the gap. This CDR3 is 12 amino acids long.

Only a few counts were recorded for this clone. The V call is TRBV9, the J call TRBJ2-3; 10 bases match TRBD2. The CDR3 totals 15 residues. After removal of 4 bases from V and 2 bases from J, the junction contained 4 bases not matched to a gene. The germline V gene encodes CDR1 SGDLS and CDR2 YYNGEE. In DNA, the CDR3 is TGTGCCAGCAGCCCGGGACTAGCGTTCACAGATACGCAGTATTTT. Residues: CASSPGLAFTDTQYF.

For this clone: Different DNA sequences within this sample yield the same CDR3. For the CDR3, the DNA is TGTGCCAGCAGCTTTTGGGGACTGGACTATGGCTACACCTTC. Translation: CASSFWGLDYGYTF. The J gene is TRBJ1-2, the V gene TRBV5-6; D is possibly TRBD1 (5 bases). From germline, CDR1 is SGHDT and CDR2 YYEEEE. The V end lost 2 bases, the J end lost 3 bases, and 11 bases lay between the germline ends. This CDR3 is built from 14 residues.

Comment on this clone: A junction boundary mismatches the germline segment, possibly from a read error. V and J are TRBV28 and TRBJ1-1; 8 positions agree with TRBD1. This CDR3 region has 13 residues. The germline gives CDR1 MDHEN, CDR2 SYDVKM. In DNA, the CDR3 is TGTGCCAGCAGCTCACAGGGGGGACAGGTTGCACTATTT. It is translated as CASSSQGGQVALF.

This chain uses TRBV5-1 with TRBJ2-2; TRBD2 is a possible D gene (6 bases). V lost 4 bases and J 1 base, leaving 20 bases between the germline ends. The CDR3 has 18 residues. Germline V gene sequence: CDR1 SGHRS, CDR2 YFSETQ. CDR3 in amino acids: CASSPRGLASVNTGELFF. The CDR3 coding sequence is TGCGCCAGCAGCCCCCGCGGGTTAGCTAGCGTGAACACCGGGGAGCTGTTTTTT.

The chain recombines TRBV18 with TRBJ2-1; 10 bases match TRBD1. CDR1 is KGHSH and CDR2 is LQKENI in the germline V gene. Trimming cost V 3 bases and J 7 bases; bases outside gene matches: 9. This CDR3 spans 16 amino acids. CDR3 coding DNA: TGTGCCAGCTCACCCGACAGGGGGCAGGGGTGGAATGAGCAGTTCTTC. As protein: CASSPDRGQGWNEQFF.

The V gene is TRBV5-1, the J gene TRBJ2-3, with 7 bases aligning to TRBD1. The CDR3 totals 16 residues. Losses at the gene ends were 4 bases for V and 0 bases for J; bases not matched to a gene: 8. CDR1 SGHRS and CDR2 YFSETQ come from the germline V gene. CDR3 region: CASSMPGQESTDTQYF. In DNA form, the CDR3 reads TGCGCCAGCAGCATGCCAGGACAGGAGAGCACAGATACGCAGTATTTT.

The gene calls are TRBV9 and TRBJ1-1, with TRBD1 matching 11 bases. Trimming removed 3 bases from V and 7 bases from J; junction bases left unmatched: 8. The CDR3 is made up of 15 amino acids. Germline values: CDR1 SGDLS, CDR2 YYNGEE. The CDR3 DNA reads TGTGCCAGCAGCGCCAGGGACAGGGGGTGGGGTGAAGCTTTCTTT. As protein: CASSARDRGWGEAFF.

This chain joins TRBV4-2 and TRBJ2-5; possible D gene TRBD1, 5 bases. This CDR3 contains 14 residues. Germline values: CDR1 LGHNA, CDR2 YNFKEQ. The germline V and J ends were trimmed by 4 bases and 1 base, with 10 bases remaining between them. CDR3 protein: CASSPGISQETQYF. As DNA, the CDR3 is TGTGCCAGCAGCCCAGGGATTAGCCAAGAGACCCAGTACTTC.

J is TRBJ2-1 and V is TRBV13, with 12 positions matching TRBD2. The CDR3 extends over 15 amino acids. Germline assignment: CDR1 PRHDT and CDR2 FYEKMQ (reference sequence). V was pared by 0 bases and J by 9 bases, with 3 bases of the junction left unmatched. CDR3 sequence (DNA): TGTGCCAGCAGCTTAGGGACTAGCGGGGGAAGTGAGCAGTTCTTC. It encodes CASSLGTSGGSEQFF.

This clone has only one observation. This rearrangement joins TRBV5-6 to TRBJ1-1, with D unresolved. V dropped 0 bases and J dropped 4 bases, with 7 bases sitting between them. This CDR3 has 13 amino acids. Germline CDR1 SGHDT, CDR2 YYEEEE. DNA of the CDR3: TGTGCCAGCAGCTTGGTCGAGGGCACTGAAGCTTTCTTT. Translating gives CASSLVEGTEAFF.

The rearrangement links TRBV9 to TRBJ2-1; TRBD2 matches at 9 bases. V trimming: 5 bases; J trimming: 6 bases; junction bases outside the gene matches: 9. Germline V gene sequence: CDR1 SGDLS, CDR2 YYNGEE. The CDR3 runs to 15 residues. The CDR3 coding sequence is TGTGCCAGCAGACGACTAAGCGGGGGGCCCAATGAGCAGTTCTTC. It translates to CASRRLSGGPNEQFF. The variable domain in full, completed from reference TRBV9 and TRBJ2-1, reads DSGVTQTPKHLITATGQRVTLRCSPRSGDLSVYWYQQSLDQGLQFLIQYYNGEERAKGNILERFSAQQFPDLHSELNLSSLELGDSALYFCASRRLSGGPNEQFFGPGTRLTVL.

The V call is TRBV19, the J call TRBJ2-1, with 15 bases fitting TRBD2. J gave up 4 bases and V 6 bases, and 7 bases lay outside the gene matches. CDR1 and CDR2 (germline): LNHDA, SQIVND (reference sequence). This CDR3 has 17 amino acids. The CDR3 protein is CASSPGLAGGLYNEQFF. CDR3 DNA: TGTGCCAGTAGCCCGGGACTAGCGGGGGGTCTTTACAATGAGCAGTTCTTC.

The CDR3 DNA is TGTGCCAGCACCCAGGGACAGGCGGTCACCTACGAGCAGTACTTC. It encodes CASTQGQAVTYEQYF. This chain connects TRBV6-6 to TRBJ2-7, with 8 bases matching TRBD1. The trim removed 7 bases at V and 2 bases at J, leaving 10 bases unmatched. The CDR3 totals 15 residues. CDR1 and CDR2 (germline): MNHNY, SVGAGI (reference sequence).